The present T cell receptor (beta chain) was sequenced within a study of cytomegalovirus exposure and HLA in healthy donors. Findings of the study overall: In vitro experiments confirmed that three CMV-associated chains were specific for CMV antigens.

CDR1 and CDR2 (germline): KGHSH, LQKENI. The CDR3 has 15 amino acids. The V segment lost 3 bases and the J segment 4 bases; nucleotides outside the gene matches: 3. In the PCR, 60 Vbeta and 13 Jbeta primers were used. Profiled with immunoSEQ multiplex PCR; TCRdb holds only in-frame clones, not every one. Among 73,000 or so clones listed, around three quarters were seen once. A note on this clone: What it binds is not known.

Source material: PBMCs. The rearrangement uses TRBV18 and TRBJ2-1; 10 nucleotides line up with TRBD1. The origin of this receptor is a man in his fifties in good health and CMV-seronegative. This CDR3 reads CASSPRDRGYNEQFF. CDR3 sequence (DNA): TGTGCCAGCTCACCGCGGGACAGGGGATACAATGAGCAGTTCTTC.